One sample yielded the 4 T cell receptor beta chains listed below, sequenced in a study of cytomegalovirus exposure and HLA in healthy donors. PCR primers comprised 60 Vbeta and 13 Jbeta primers. The method was immunoSEQ multiplex PCR; TCRdb's version includes in-frame clones alone and lacks a portion of them. The table includes 75,000 to 90,000 clones, under 80% detected once. Sequences were obtained from PBMCs. These receptors all stem from a human donor in good health.

The chain combines TRBV13 with TRBJ2-5, with D tentatively TRBD1 (5 bases). Trimming left V 0 bases short and J 2 bases short, with 13 bases between. CDR3 length: 16 residues. Germline-derived CDR1 and CDR2 are PRHDT and FYEKMQ (reference sequence). CDR3 amino acids: CASSLGPRQLQETQYF. The CDR3, as DNA: TGTGCCAGCAGCTTAGGTCCCAGACAGTTGCAAGAGACCCAGTACTTC.

In regard to this clone: A read error may account for a junction end that differs from germline. The chain is built from TRBV5-4 and TRBJ1-2, with D perhaps matching TRBD1 (6 bases). This CDR3 region has 16 residues. The V gene's germline CDR1 is SGHNT and CDR2 YYREEE (reference sequence). The CDR3 region has the DNA TGTGCCAGCAGCTCAGACCCCGGGACAATAAACTATGGCTACCCCTTC. Translated, it gives CASSSDPGTINYGYPF.

The V gene is TRBV5-4, the J gene TRBJ2-2; D is perhaps TRBD1 (6 bases). The V gene lost 3 bases and the J gene lost 3 bases, with 18 bases spanning the gap. Germline lookup yields CDR1 SGHNT and CDR2 YYREEE (reference sequence). CDR3 length: 17 amino acids. CDR3 residues: CASSSALTGRYTGELFF. The CDR3 DNA sequence: TGTGCCAGCAGCTCAGCTCTGACAGGCCGGTACACCGGGGAGCTGTTTTTT.

This chain connects TRBV20-1 to TRBJ2-1, with no clear D. The CDR3 is 10 amino acids. Germline CDR1 reads DFQATT; CDR2 reads SNEGSKA (reference sequence). The germline V and J ends were trimmed by 0 bases and 10 bases, with 4 bases remaining between them. The CDR3 DNA reads TGCAGTGCTAGAGACAGAGAGCAGTTCTTC. It translates to CSARDREQFF.